Listed below are T cell receptor beta chains from one sample, sequenced in a study of response to subunit inactivated influenza vaccine. TCRdb fed the RT-PCR reads into MiXCR, producing one record per CDR3 protein. The sample records around 580,000 distinct CDR3 sequences, approximately 15% being singletons. Sequenced material: PBMCs from blood, taken about 13 days after vaccination. The receptors come from a middle-aged man who received an inactivated influenza vaccine. The CDR3 runs from the conserved cysteine through the conserved F or W. The D gene is left open where the match is weak. Clone size is given for some rows only: seen once, a few or many times, or a class if the clone is expanded.

cdr3_aa cdr3_nt v_call d_call j_call clone_size
CASSSRWQGNNQPQHF TGTGCCAGCAGTTCCCGTTGGCAGGGCAACAATCAGCCCCAGCATTTT TRBV27 NA TRBJ1-5 NA
CASSQDYGYEQYF TGCGCCAGCAGCCAAGATTACGGTTACGAGCAGTACTTC TRBV4-3 NA TRBJ2-7 NA
CASSQERLIF TGCGCCAGCAGCCAGGAACGACTGATCTTC TRBV4-3 NA TRBJ1-2 NA
CSATLGRGSLYNEQFF TGCAGTGCCACCCTGGGCCGCGGGAGTTTATACAATGAGCAGTTCTTC TRBV20-1 TRBD2 TRBJ2-1 few
CSAPTSGWYQETQYF TGCAGTGCCCCGACTAGCGGGTGGTACCAAGAGACCCAGTACTTC TRBV20-1 TRBD2 TRBJ2-5 few
CASSETGCNEKLFF TGTGCCAGCAGCGAGACAGGGTGTAATGAAAAACTGTTTTTT TRBV7-9 TRBD1 TRBJ1-4 NA
CASSEPPGVKIYNEQFF TGTGCCAGCAGTGAACCCCCGGGGGTCAAGATATACAATGAGCAGTTCTTC TRBV2 NA TRBJ2-1 many
CSAGRNMNTEAFF TGCAGTGCCGGCCGGAATATGAACACTGAAGCTTTCTTT TRBV20-1 NA TRBJ1-1 NA
CASSLGLFSSYEQYF TGTGCCAGCAGCTTAGGACTATTCTCCTCCTACGAGCAGTACTTC TRBV7-2 NA TRBJ2-7 NA
CSARVPSGNEQFF TGCAGTGCTAGAGTCCCTAGCGGGAATGAGCAGTTCTTC TRBV20-1 TRBD2 TRBJ2-1 NA
CASSSTGGLYGYTF TGTGCCAGCAGTTCGACAGGGGGCCTATATGGCTACACCTTC TRBV12-3/TRBV12-4 TRBD1 TRBJ1-2 NA
CSVEAETNYGYTF TGCAGCGTTGAGGCCGAAACTAACTATGGCTACACCTTC TRBV29-1 NA TRBJ1-2 NA
CASSRIAGSSSSYNEQFF TGTGCCAGCAGCCGTATAGCGGGGTCCTCTAGCTCCTACAATGAGCAGTTCTTC TRBV3-1 TRBD2 TRBJ2-1 few
CASSPPAGDYEQYF TGTGCCAGCTCACCACCCGCAGGAGACTACGAGCAGTACTTC TRBV18 NA TRBJ2-7 NA
CASIKGASGANVLTF TGTGCCAGCATTAAGGGGGCCTCTGGGGCCAACGTCCTGACTTTC TRBV12-3/TRBV12-4 TRBD1 TRBJ2-6 few
CSADTMTSTTDTQYF TGCAGTGCTGATACCATGACTAGCACCACAGATACGCAGTATTTT TRBV20-1 TRBD2 TRBJ2-3 few